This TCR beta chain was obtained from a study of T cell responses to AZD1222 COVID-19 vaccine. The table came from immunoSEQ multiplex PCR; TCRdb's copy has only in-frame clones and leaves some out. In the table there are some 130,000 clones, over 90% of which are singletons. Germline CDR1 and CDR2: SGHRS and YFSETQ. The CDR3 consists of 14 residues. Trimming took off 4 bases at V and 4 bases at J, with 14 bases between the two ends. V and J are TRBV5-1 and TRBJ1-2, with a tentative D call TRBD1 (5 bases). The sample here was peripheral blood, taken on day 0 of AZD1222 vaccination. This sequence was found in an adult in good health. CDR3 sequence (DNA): TGCGCCAGCAGCCCCGAGGGACGGGCCTATGGCTACACCTTC. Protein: CASSPEGRAYGYTF. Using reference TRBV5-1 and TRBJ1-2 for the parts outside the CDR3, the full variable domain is KAGVTQTPRYLIKTRGQQVTLSCSPISGHRSVSWYQQTPGQGLQFLFEYFSETQRNKGNFPGRFSGRQFSNSRSEMNVSTLELGDSALYLCASSPEGRAYGYTFGSGTRLTVV.